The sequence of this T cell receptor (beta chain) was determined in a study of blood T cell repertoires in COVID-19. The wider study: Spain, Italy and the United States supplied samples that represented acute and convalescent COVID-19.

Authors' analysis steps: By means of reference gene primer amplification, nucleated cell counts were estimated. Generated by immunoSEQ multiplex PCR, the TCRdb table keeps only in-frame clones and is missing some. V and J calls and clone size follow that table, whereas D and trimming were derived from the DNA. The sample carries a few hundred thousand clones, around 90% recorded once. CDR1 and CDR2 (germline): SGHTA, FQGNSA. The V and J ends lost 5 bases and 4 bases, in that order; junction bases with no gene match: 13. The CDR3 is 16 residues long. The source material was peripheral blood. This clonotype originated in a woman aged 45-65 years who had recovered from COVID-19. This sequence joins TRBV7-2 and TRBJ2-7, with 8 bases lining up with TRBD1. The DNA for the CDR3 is TGTGCCAGCAGCACCCCGGCGGGGACAGGTGCTTACGAGCAGTACTTC. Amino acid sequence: CASSTPAGTGAYEQYF.